Shown below are 2 T cell receptor beta chains from a single sample sequenced in a study of control samples from healthy donors and cancer patients. Produced via immunoSEQ multiplex PCR; TCRdb's table is partial and in-frame only. The sample holds over 200,000 clones; around 80% are singletons and the top ten take less than 15%. Sample: PBMCs. The source of these receptors is a woman aged 60-70 years with lung cancer.

The rearrangement uses TRBV6-6 and TRBJ1-1; D gene unclear. The CDR3 covers 12 residues. Trimming stripped 7 bases from V and 11 bases from J, with 17 bases between. Germline V gene sequence: CDR1 MNHNY, CDR2 SVGAGI (reference sequence). The CDR3 here is CASTIEGRAAFF. Here the CDR3 DNA reads TGTGCCAGCACCATAGAAGGGAGGGCGGCTTTCTTT.

This chain links TRBV7-6 with TRBJ2-5, with 11 nucleotides matching TRBD2. The CDR3 loop spans 16 amino acids. Unmatched junction bases numbered 7, after V lost 1 base and J lost 6 bases. The V gene's germline CDR1 is SGHVS and CDR2 FNYEAQ. CDR3 coding DNA: TGTGCCAGCAGCTTAGTGGTTAGCGGGAGGGGGCAGACCCAGTACTTC. Amino acid sequence: CASSLVVSGRGQTQYF.